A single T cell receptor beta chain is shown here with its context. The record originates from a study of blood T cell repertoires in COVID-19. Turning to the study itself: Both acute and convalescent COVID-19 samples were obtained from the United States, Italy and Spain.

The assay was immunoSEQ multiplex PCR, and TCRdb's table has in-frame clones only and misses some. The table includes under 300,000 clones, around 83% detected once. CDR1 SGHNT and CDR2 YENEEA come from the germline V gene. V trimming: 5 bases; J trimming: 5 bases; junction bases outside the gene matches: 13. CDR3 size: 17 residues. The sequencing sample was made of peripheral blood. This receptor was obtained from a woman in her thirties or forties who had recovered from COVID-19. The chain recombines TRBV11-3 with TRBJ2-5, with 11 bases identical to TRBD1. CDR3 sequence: CASSPVRGTGGGETQYF. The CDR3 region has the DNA TGTGCCAGCAGCCCCGTTCGTGGGACAGGGGGGGGTGAGACCCAGTACTTC.